This paragraph covers one T cell receptor (beta chain) sequence. The data were taken from a study of blood T cell repertoires in COVID-19. Germline V CDR1 and CDR2: GTSNPN, SVGIG (reference sequence). V was clipped by 3 bases and J by 5 bases, with 19 bases between them. The CDR3 spans 16 residues. Clones were sequenced by immunoSEQ multiplex PCR, and TCRdb holds only the in-frame ones, with some missing. The sample carries about 300,000 clones, roughly 91% recorded once. The sample was PBMCs or T cells enriched from blood (not recorded which). The TCR was taken from a woman in her 50s who had been exposed to COVID-19. The J gene is TRBJ1-4, the V gene TRBV30; no reliable D call. The CDR3 coding sequence is TGTGCCTGGAGCCAGAAATACGACATCCAAAATGAAAAACTGTTTTTT. It yields the protein CAWSQKYDIQNEKLFF.